This T cell receptor (beta chain) is drawn from a study of graft-versus-host responses after intestinal transplantation. Some clones are missing from TCRdb's copy, which holds only in-frame ones; the method was immunoSEQ multiplex PCR. Counted here are about 37,000 clones, roughly 87% occurring once; the ten biggest clones make up 15% to 20%. Graft material was processed, releasing intraepithelial and lamina propria lymphocytes. This sequence originates from a human patient who received an intestinal transplant, so some T cells may come from the graft donor. Specimen: ileum tissue, collected about 200 days after intestinal transplant.

CDR3 DNA: TGTGCCAGCTCACCACCAGGTCTCTCTGGAAACACCATATATTTT. Its protein is CASSPPGLSGNTIYF. The chain carries TRBV18 and TRBJ1-3; D is undetermined. There are 15 residues in the CDR3. The ends were cut back, 0 bases at V and 0 bases at J, with 6 bases in the middle. CDR1 is KGHSH and CDR2 is LQKENI in the germline V gene.